The present entry profiles one T cell receptor (beta chain) with its context. The protocol was immunoSEQ multiplex PCR, while the TCRdb copy is restricted to in-frame clones and leaves out a portion. The sample gives 1.6 million or so clones, about 98.5% of which show up once; about 0.35% is in the top ten. The V end was cut by 1 base, the J end by 0 bases, with 8 bases between. This CDR3 spans 15 amino acids. The V gene's germline CDR1 is SGHTA and CDR2 FQGNSA. The data derive from a study of shared clonotypes between healthy human individuals. The clonotype was recovered from a man aged 25-40 years in good health. This chain connects TRBV7-2 to TRBJ2-3; no firm D call. Specimen: naive CD4+ T cells sorted from blood. The subset was: CD45RA+ positively selected. The CDR3 is CASSLGGPSTDTQYF. DNA of the CDR3: TGTGCCAGCAGCTTAGGCGGCCCAAGCACAGATACGCAGTATTTT.